This T cell receptor beta chain was observed in a study of CD8+ T cells in alopecia areata. Extraction and reverse transcription of RNA yielded cDNA as the sequencing template. Some clones are missing from TCRdb's copy, which holds only in-frame ones; the method was immunoSEQ multiplex PCR. Of some 180,000 clones listed, roughly 56% are singletons. Whole-study findings and limits: Normal scalp had lower clonality than lesional scalp, with alopecia totalis/universalis lesions showing this most strongly. Patients showed less clear TCR sequence sharing than mice, possibly partly because of HLA diversity. Besides other cells, scalp samples also yield sequences of resident alphabeta T cells from normal skin.

In the case of this clone: Its target is unknown.

The CDR3 contains 15 residues. J was trimmed by 2 bases and V by 8 bases; bases with no gene match: 11. Germline-derived CDR1 and CDR2 are SGHRS and YFSETQ. Isolation of CD4+ and CD8+ T cells from PBMCs was achieved by sorting. Material for sequencing was CD8+ T cells sorted from blood. This receptor was taken from a human donor in good health. The rearrangement joins TRBV5-1 to TRBJ1-1, with 8 bases fitting TRBD1. The CDR3 region is CASGAGTGGNTEAFF. The CDR3 DNA is TGCGCCAGTGGGGCCGGGACAGGAGGTAACACTGAAGCTTTCTTT.